This T cell receptor beta chain was sequenced for a study of cytomegalovirus exposure and HLA in healthy donors. The PCR employed 60 Vbeta primers together with 13 Jbeta primers. Generated by immunoSEQ multiplex PCR, the TCRdb table keeps only in-frame clones and is missing some. Of 50,000 to 65,000 clones in the sample, over 60% were seen once. Trimming left V 3 bases short and J 4 bases short, with 6 bases between. Per germline, CDR1 SQVTM and CDR2 ANQGSEA. The CDR3 runs to 11 residues. The sequenced sample was PBMCs. This chain connects TRBV29-1 to TRBJ1-2; D remains unclear. This clonotype was sampled from a man aged 45-65 years in good health and CMV-seropositive. For the CDR3, the DNA is TGCAGCGTTGACTACAGCTATGGCTACACCTTC. Amino acid sequence: CSVDYSYGYTF.